This TCR beta chain comes out of a study of T-cell memory formation after mild COVID-19. Study-level results: Later expanders leaned CD4+, whereas day 15 to 85 contracting clones were balanced CD4/CD8.

Barcoded TCR alpha and TCR beta cDNA libraries with UMIs came from 5'RACE using constant-segment primers. MiXCR, run by TCRdb on the 5' RACE reads, gives a single entry per CDR3 protein. The table lists about 290,000 distinct CDR3 sequences, approximately 16% of them singletons, with around a fifth in the top ten. A note on this clonotype: Its antigen is not known.

The CDR3 runs to 14 residues. The germline V and J ends were trimmed by 7 bases and 1 base, with 12 bases remaining between them. Germline CDR1 and CDR2: SGHTA and FQGNSA. V gene TRBV7-2 combines with J gene TRBJ2-3; no clear D. Sequencing was done on a sample of PBMCs or a T cell subset sorted from them (not recorded which). The receptor was derived from a man between 18 and 35 years old who had mild COVID-19 (a few samples of this study predate the infection). Cell type and time point are not known. CDR3 loop: CASKADRGTDTQYF. In nucleotides, the CDR3 is TGTGCCAGCAAGGCGGACCGGGGCACAGATACGCAGTATTTT.